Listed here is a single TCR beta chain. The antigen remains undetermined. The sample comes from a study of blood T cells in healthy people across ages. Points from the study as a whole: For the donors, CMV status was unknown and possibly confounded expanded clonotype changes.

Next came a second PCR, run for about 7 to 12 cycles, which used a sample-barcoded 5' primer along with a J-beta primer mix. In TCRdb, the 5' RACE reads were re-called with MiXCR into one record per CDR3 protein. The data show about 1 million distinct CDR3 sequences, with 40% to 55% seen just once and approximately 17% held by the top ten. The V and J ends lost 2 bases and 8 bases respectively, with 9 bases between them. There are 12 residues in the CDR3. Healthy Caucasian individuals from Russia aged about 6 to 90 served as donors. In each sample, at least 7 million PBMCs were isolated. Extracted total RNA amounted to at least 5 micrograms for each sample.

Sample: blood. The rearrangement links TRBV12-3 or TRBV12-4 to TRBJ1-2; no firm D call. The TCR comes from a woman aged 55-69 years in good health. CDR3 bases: TGTGCCAGCAGTTTACTGGGTGACGGCTACACCTTC. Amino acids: CASSLLGDGYTF.